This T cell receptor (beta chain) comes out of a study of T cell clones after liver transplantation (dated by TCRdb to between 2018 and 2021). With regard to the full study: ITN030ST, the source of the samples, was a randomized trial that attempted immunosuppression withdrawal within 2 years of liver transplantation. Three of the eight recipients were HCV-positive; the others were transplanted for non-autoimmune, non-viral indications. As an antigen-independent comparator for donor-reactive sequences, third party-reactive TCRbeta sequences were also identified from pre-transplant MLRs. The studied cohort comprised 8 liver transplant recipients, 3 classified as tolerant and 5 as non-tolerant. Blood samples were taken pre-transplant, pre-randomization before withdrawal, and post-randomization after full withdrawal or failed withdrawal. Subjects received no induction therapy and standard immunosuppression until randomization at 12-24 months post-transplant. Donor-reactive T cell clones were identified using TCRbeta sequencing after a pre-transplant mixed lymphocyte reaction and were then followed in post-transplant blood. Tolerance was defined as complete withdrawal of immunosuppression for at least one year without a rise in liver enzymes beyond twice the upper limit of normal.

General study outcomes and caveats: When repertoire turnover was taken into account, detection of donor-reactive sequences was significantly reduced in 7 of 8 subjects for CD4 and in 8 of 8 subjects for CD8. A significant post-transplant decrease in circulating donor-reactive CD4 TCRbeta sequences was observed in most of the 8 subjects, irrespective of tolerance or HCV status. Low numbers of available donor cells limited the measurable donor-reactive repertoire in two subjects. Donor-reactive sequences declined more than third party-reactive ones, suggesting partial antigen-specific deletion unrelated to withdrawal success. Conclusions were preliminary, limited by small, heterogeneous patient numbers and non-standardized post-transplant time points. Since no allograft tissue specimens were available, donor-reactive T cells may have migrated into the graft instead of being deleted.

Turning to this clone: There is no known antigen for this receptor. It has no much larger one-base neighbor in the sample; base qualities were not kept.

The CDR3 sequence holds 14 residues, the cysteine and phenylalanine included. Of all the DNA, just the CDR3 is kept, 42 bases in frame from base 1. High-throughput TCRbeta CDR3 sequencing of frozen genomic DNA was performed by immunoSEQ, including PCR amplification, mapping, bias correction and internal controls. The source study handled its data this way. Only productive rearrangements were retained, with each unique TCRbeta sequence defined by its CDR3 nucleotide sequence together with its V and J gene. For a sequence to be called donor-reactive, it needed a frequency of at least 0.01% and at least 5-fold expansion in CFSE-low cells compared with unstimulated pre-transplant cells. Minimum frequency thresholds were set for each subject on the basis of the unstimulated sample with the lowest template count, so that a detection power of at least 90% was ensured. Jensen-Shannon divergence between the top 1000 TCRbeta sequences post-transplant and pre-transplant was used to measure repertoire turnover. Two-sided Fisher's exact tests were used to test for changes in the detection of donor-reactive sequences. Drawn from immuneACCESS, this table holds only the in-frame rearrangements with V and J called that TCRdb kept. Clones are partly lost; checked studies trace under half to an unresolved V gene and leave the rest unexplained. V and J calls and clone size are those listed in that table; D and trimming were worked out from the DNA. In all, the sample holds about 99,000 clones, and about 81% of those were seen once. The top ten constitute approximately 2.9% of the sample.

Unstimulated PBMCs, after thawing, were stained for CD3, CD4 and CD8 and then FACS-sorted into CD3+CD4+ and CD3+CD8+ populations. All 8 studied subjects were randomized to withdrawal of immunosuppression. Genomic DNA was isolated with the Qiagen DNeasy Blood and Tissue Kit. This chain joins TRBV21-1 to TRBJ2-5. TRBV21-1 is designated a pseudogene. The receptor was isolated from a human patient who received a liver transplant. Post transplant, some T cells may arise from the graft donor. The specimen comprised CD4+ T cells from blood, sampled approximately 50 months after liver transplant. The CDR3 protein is CASSKGPRKETQYF. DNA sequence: TGTGCCAGCAGCAAAGGGCCGAGAAAAGAGACCCAGTACTTC.